These 25 T cell receptor beta chains were all obtained from the same sample, sequenced in a study of shared clonotypes between healthy human individuals. Repertoires were generated with immunoSEQ multiplex PCR, while TCRdb's copy carries only in-frame clones and drops some. The table shows millions of clones, with roughly 94% occurring only once. The sample consisted of naive CD4+ T cells sorted from blood. Subset: CD45RA+ positively selected. The source is a man aged 18 to 29 in good health.

As regards this clone: One end of the junction is discordant with germline, which a read error may explain. The CDR3 region has the DNA TGTGCCAGCAGCTACTCGAAGGACCCCCGTCAGCCCCAGCATTTT. Translation: CASSYSKDPRQPQHF. The rearrangement links TRBV6-8 to TRBJ1-5; D not certain. Germline V gene data show CDR1 as MNHGY and CDR2 as SAAAGT. The CDR3 is made up of 15 amino acids.

This sequence joins TRBV2 and TRBJ2-6, with D possibly matching TRBD2 (5 bases). Germline V gene sequence: CDR1 SNHLY, CDR2 FYNNEI. V lost 7 bases to trimming and J lost 0 bases, with 13 bases between them. The CDR3 length is 16 residues. For the CDR3, the DNA is TGTGCCAGCAACCGGGGAACCCTCTCTGGGGCCAACGTCCTGACTTTC. Its translation is CASNRGTLSGANVLTF.

Here the CDR3 reads CSVEGQGGKNTEAFF. In nucleotides, the CDR3 is TGCAGCGTTGAAGGGCAGGGAGGGAAGAACACTGAAGCTTTCTTT. The V and J genes are TRBV29-1 and TRBJ1-1, with D possibly being TRBD1 (5 bases). With 1 base removed from V and 1 base from J, the gap between germline ends came to 13 bases. Germline CDR1 is SQVTM and CDR2 is ANQGSEA. The CDR3 contains 15 residues. The complete variable domain, with remaining parts taken from reference TRBV29-1 and TRBJ1-1, reads SAVISQKPSRDICQRGTSLTIQCQVDSQVTMMFWYRQQPGQSLTLIATANQGSEATYESGFVIDKFPISRPNLTFSTLTVSNMSPEDSSIYLCSVEGQGGKNTEAFFGQGTRLTVV.

The chain is built from TRBV4-3 and TRBJ1-2; 7 bases agree with TRBD1. V was pared by 0 bases and J by 2 bases, with 9 bases of the junction left unmatched. Germline CDR1 reads LGHNA; CDR2 reads YSLEER. CDR3 size: 17 residues. DNA for the CDR3: TGCGCCAGCAGCCAAGATTGGTGGAGGGGGCGAAACTATGGCTACACCTTC. Protein sequence: CASSQDWWRGRNYGYTF.

J is TRBJ2-7 and V is TRBV7-9, with TRBD2 matching 10 bases. The CDR3 is 14 amino acids. The trim removed 6 bases at V and 6 bases at J, leaving 8 bases unmatched. Germline V gene sequence: CDR1 SEHNR, CDR2 FQNEAQ (reference sequence). The CDR3 bases are TGTGCCAGCAGTAATAGCGGGAGGAAGGGCGAGCAGTACTTC. Its translation is CASSNSGRKGEQYF.

Written as DNA, the CDR3 is TGTGCCAGCAGCTTAGGGGTGGGTGCAACTAATGAAAAACTGTTTTTT. This translates into CASSLGVGATNEKLFF. V and J are TRBV7-9 and TRBJ1-4, with D uncertain. V gave up 1 base and J gave up 0 bases, with 9 bases separating them. Per the germline V gene, CDR1 is SEHNR and CDR2 is FQNEAQ (reference sequence). This CDR3 is 16 amino acids long.

The rearrangement links TRBV4-1 to TRBJ2-5; the D call may be TRBD1 or TRBD2 (7 bases each). Per germline, CDR1 MGHRA and CDR2 YSYEKL. Trimming took off 0 bases at V and 2 bases at J, with 25 bases between the two ends. CDR3 length: 20 residues. The CDR3 loop reads CASSQEGGGSLGGVQETQYF. The CDR3, as DNA: TGCGCCAGCAGCCAAGAAGGGGGAGGGAGCCTAGGGGGCGTACAAGAGACCCAGTACTTC.

The DNA of the CDR3 is TGTGCCACCAGCTCGCGGGGTGATGGGTTGCAGACCCAGTACTTC. It is translated as CATSSRGDGLQTQYF. The chain is built from TRBV15 and TRBJ2-5; perhaps TRBD2 as D (6 bases). CDR1 and CDR2 from the germline V gene are LNHNV and YYDKDF (reference sequence). The CDR3 runs 15 residues. V lost 5 bases and J 6 bases, leaving 19 bases between the germline ends.

A word on this clone: At the DNA level, this CDR3 is encoded by other sequences in the same sample as well. CDR3 coding DNA: TGTGCCAGCTCACCAGCAGGGGGTTCCTACAATGAGCAGTTCTTC. Residues: CASSPAGGSYNEQFF. The J gene is TRBJ2-1, the V gene TRBV18; 7 bases line up with TRBD1. CDR1 and CDR2 from the germline V gene are KGHSH and LQKENI. The CDR3 length is 15 residues. V lost 2 bases, J lost 1 base, and 2 bases stayed unmatched. The variable domain in full, completed from reference TRBV18 and TRBJ2-1, reads NAGVMQNPRHLVRRRGQEARLRCSPMKGHSHVYWYRQLPEEGLKFMVYLQKENIIDESGMPKERFSAEFPKEGPSILRIQQVVRGDSAAYFCASSPAGGSYNEQFFGPGTRLTVL.

The CDR3 coding sequence is TGTGCCAGCAGCCGGGGGGGCCTGGAGGAGACCCAGTACTTC. Its translation is CASSRGGLEETQYF. The rearrangement links TRBV9 to TRBJ2-5; 8 positions match TRBD2. The ends lost 4 bases at V and 5 bases at J; junction bases unmatched: 7. The CDR3 covers 14 residues. The V gene's germline CDR1 is SGDLS and CDR2 YYNGEE. The entire variable domain, with the rest obtained from reference TRBV9 and TRBJ2-5, is as follows: DSGVTQTPKHLITATGQRVTLRCSPRSGDLSVYWYQQSLDQGLQFLIQYYNGEERAKGNILERFSAQQFPDLHSELNLSSLELGDSALYFCASSRGGLEETQYFGPGTRLLVL.

The gene calls are TRBV14 and TRBJ2-4, with D hard to call. This CDR3 comprises 14 residues. Per germline, CDR1 SGHDN and CDR2 FVKESK. Trimming took 2 bases from V and 0 from J, leaving 5 bases between them. The CDR3 sequence is CASSQRTAKNIQYF. In DNA form, the CDR3 reads TGTGCCAGCAGCCAAAGGACAGCCAAAAACATTCAGTACTTC. Based on the CDR3 plus reference TRBV14 and TRBJ2-4, the full variable domain is EAGVTQFPSHSVIEKGQTVTLRCDPISGHDNLYWYRRVMGKEIKFLLHFVKESKQDESGMPNNRFLAERTGGTYSTLKVQPAELEDSGVYFCASSQRTAKNIQYFGAGTRLSVL.

Details on this clone: Other DNA variants within this sample encode the same CDR3. V and J are TRBV6-6 and TRBJ2-3, with unresolved D. V lost 0 bases, J lost 2 bases, and 6 bases lay in between. The CDR3 sequence is 14 residues long. Germline V lookup: CDR1 MNHNY, CDR2 SVGAGI (reference sequence). The CDR3 here is CASSYSTSTDTQYF. The CDR3, as DNA: TGTGCCAGCAGTTACTCTACCTCCACAGATACGCAGTATTTT.

The gene calls are TRBV19 and TRBJ2-2; tentatively, D is TRBD1 (5 bases). Looked up from germline, CDR1 is LNHDA and CDR2 is SQIVND (reference sequence). The length of the CDR3 is 16 residues. The ends were cut back, 3 bases at V and 4 bases at J, with 15 bases in the middle. The CDR3: CASSIGAGKITGELFF. CDR3 coding DNA: TGTGCCAGTAGTATTGGGGCCGGAAAGATCACCGGGGAGCTGTTTTTT.

The chain employs TRBV11-3 and TRBJ2-3; no reliable D call. V lost 1 base and J lost 3, with 5 bases in between. The germline CDR1 and CDR2 sequences are SGHNT and YENEEA. The CDR3 has 13 residues. The chain's CDR3 is CASSLVITDTQYF. CDR3 DNA: TGTGCCAGCAGCTTAGTGATTACAGATACGCAGTATTTT.

The J gene is TRBJ1-1, the V gene TRBV30; 8 positions match TRBD1. The V and J ends lost 1 base and 7 bases, in that order; junction bases with no gene match: 11. This CDR3 comprises 15 residues. CDR1 and CDR2 (germline): GTSNPN, SVGIG (reference sequence). CDR3 region: CAWSARTGPTVEAFF. CDR3 sequence (DNA): TGTGCCTGGAGTGCCAGGACAGGGCCAACAGTTGAAGCTTTCTTT.

The gene calls are TRBV5-6 and TRBJ2-7, with 9 positions matching TRBD1. The CDR3 spans 15 residues. CDR1 and CDR2 (germline): SGHDT, YYEEEE. Trimming removed 3 bases from V and 3 bases from J; junction bases left unmatched: 7. The CDR3 protein is CASSYVKTGGYEQYF. As DNA, the CDR3 is TGTGCCAGCAGCTACGTGAAGACAGGGGGCTACGAGCAGTACTTC.

This clone came up once. This chain connects TRBV5-5 to TRBJ2-2; D is possibly TRBD1 (5 bases). The CDR3 has 13 residues. CDR1 is SGHKS, CDR2 YYEKEE, per germline (reference sequence). Trimming shortened V by 5 bases and J by 6 bases, and 11 bases separated the two germline ends. The CDR3 reads CASRLAGSGELFF. The DNA for the CDR3 is TGTGCCAGCAGACTTGCAGGGTCCGGGGAGCTGTTTTTT.

The chain couples TRBV5-4 to TRBJ1-4, with 9 bases fitting TRBD1. Trimming took 3 bases from V and 8 from J; bases not matched to a gene: 5. This CDR3 is built from 14 residues. The V gene's germline CDR1 is SGHNT and CDR2 YYREEE (reference sequence). The CDR3 here is CASSSGTGPEKLFF. As DNA, the CDR3 is TGTGCCAGCAGCTCGGGGACAGGGCCGGAAAAACTGTTTTTT. Complete variable domain (other parts from reference TRBV5-4 and TRBJ1-4): ETGVTQSPTHLIKTRGQQVTLRCSSQSGHNTVSWYQQALGQGPQFIFQYYREEENGRGNFPPRFSGLQFPNYSSELNVNALELDDSALYLCASSSGTGPEKLFFGSGTQLSVL.

V and J are TRBV7-9 and TRBJ2-3, with D uncertain. Trimming took 2 bases from V and 6 from J, leaving 18 bases between them. Germline CDR1 SEHNR, CDR2 FQNEAQ (reference sequence). The CDR3 is 16 amino acids. CDR3 nucleotides: TGTGCCAGCAGCTTACGTCCCTTAGGGAATCGGGATACGCAGTATTTT. Translated, it gives CASSLRPLGNRDTQYF.

The V call is TRBV28, the J call TRBJ2-3; no clear D gene. This CDR3 comprises 16 residues. Trimming shortened V by 5 bases and J by 2 bases, and 17 bases separated the two germline ends. In germline, CDR1 is MDHEN, CDR2 SYDVKM. The CDR3 loop reads CASSGQQSYLTDTQYF. CDR3 nucleotide sequence: TGTGCCAGCAGTGGGCAACAGTCCTACCTCACAGATACGCAGTATTTT.

The V gene is TRBV2, the J gene TRBJ1-3; a possible D gene is TRBD1 (5 bases). Trimming removed 4 bases from V and 0 bases from J, with 10 bases in between. The CDR3 contains 15 residues. Germline V gene sequence: CDR1 SNHLY, CDR2 FYNNEI. CDR3 sequence (DNA): TGTGCCAGCAGTGGGTACAGGAACTCTGGAAACACCATATATTTT. This gives the protein CASSGYRNSGNTIYF.

The chain carries TRBV2 and TRBJ1-2, with a tentative D call TRBD1 (6 bases). The CDR3 consists of 14 residues. CDR1 and CDR2 (germline): SNHLY, FYNNEI. The V end lost 5 bases, the J end lost 0 bases, and 10 bases lay between the germline ends. CDR3 region: CASSKRTANYGYTF. The CDR3 DNA follows: TGTGCCAGCAGTAAGAGGACAGCTAACTATGGCTACACCTTC.

Worth noting for this clone: The identical CDR3 is also encoded by other nucleotide sequences in the sample. The chain is built from TRBV5-1 and TRBJ2-2; TRBD1 agrees at 8 bases. CDR3 size: 14 residues. Germline CDR1 is SGHRS and CDR2 is YFSETQ. With V trimmed by 5 bases and J by 4 bases, 4 bases remained unmatched. The CDR3 DNA reads TGCGCCAGCAGGCAGGGGGCGGGCACCGGGGAGCTGTTTTTT. Protein product: CASRQGAGTGELFF. The complete variable domain, with remaining parts taken from reference TRBV5-1 and TRBJ2-2, reads KAGVTQTPRYLIKTRGQQVTLSCSPISGHRSVSWYQQTPGQGLQFLFEYFSETQRNKGNFPGRFSGRQFSNSRSEMNVSTLELGDSALYLCASRQGAGTGELFFGEGSRLTVL.

Worth noting for this clone: A much larger clone lies a single base off, so this may be a read error. The rearrangement links TRBV5-4 to TRBJ2-7; TRBD2 aligns across 10 bases. V lost 4 bases to trimming and J lost 0 bases; unmatched junction nucleotides: 1. The CDR3 length is 14 residues. The V gene's germline CDR1 is SGHNT and CDR2 YYREEE (reference sequence). CDR3 protein: CASSRTSGSYEQYF. In DNA form, the CDR3 reads TGTGCCAGCAGCCGGACTAGCGGCTCCTACGAGCAGTACTTC.

This clone was found a few times. The junction differs from germline at one of its ends, possibly a read error. V is TRBV7-7 and J is TRBJ2-5; the D gene could be TRBD1 or TRBD2 (5 bases each). Per germline, CDR1 SSHAT and CDR2 FNYEAQ (reference sequence). CDR3 length equals 16 residues. The CDR3: CASSQVGGLYQETQYF. In DNA form, the CDR3 reads TGTGCTAGCAGCCAAGTTGGGGGATTGTACCAAGAGACCCAGTACTTC. Complete variable domain (other parts from reference TRBV7-7 and TRBJ2-5): GAGVSQSPRYKVTKRGQDVTLRCDPISSHATLYWYQQALGQGPEFLTYFNYEAQPDKSGLPSDRFSAERPEGSISTLTIQRTEQRDSAMYRCASSQVGGLYQETQYFGPGTRLLVL.